Each of the 17 T cell receptor beta chains below was sequenced from the same sample in a study of T cell changes during pregnancy in multiple sclerosis. The data were produced by immunoSEQ multiplex PCR, yet TCRdb's version contains in-frame clones alone and is incomplete. The repertoire holds approximately 60,000 clones, with around 90% as singletons. The input for sequencing was peripheral blood, taken in the third trimester of pregnancy. These receptors came from a female donor in good health, enrolled as a control in a pregnancy study.

V usage is TRBV6-5 and J usage is TRBJ2-3, with D possibly being TRBD1 (5 bases). The CDR3 totals 15 residues. The V and J ends lost 2 bases and 0 bases respectively, with 9 bases between them. The germline V gene encodes CDR1 MNHEY and CDR2 SVGAGI. CDR3: CASSYTGASTDTQYF. CDR3 sequence (DNA): TGTGCCAGCAGTTACACTGGGGCAAGCACAGATACGCAGTATTTT.

The chain recombines TRBV6-1 with TRBJ2-7; TRBD2 is a possible D gene (5 bases). The CDR3 loop spans 16 amino acids. Between the trimmed V and J ends, which lost 4 bases and 2 bases, there was a span of 18 bases. CDR1 and CDR2 from the germline V gene are MNHNS and SASEGT. This CDR3 reads CASSVSRLASTYEQYF. The CDR3 DNA reads as TGTGCCAGCAGTGTTTCCAGGTTAGCGTCTACCTACGAGCAGTACTTC.

The V call is TRBV14, the J call TRBJ1-1; D is ambiguous. The germline gives CDR1 SGHDN, CDR2 FVKESK. Trimming took off 0 bases at V and 6 bases at J, with 14 bases between the two ends. The CDR3 consists of 15 residues. CDR3: CASSQDSGKVAEAFF. CDR3 nucleotides: TGTGCCAGCAGCCAAGATTCGGGGAAGGTGGCTGAAGCTTTCTTT.

V gene TRBV27 combines with J gene TRBJ2-1; D is perhaps TRBD2 (6 bases). CDR1 is MNHEY, CDR2 SMNVEV, per germline (reference sequence). V was pared by 5 bases and J by 13 bases, with 15 bases between. The CDR3 runs to 12 residues. DNA of the CDR3: TGTGCCAGCAGTCCTGGGACCGGGAGACAGTTCTTC. Translation gives CASSPGTGRQFF.

The genes are TRBV7-9 and TRBJ2-5, with a possible D match to TRBD2 (6 bases). V lost 5 bases, J lost 4 bases, and 14 bases lay in between. Germline V gene data show CDR1 as SEHNR and CDR2 as FQNEAQ (reference sequence). This CDR3 has 14 amino acids. The DNA for the CDR3 is TGTGCCAGCAGCCCCAGACCAGCGGGAGAGACCCAGTACTTC. It specifies CASSPRPAGETQYF.

The chain carries TRBV25-1 and TRBJ2-1; TRBD1 aligns across 7 bases. V shed 4 bases, J shed 5 bases, and the junction held 8 bases outside the gene matches. Germline CDR1 reads MGHDK; CDR2 reads SYGVNS. The CDR3 is 15 residues long. CDR3 sequence: CASSGWTGGHNEQFF. CDR3 bases: TGTGCCAGCAGTGGGTGGACAGGCGGGCACAATGAGCAGTTCTTC.

V is TRBV27 and J is TRBJ2-1; TRBD2 matches 9 bases. Germline values: CDR1 MNHEY, CDR2 SMNVEV (reference sequence). This CDR3 has 16 amino acids. The J segment lost 7 bases and the V segment lost 6 bases, leaving 13 bases of the junction unmatched. CDR3 sequence (DNA): TGTGCCAGCAGATCCGGGGGGCGGGAGGGCCGGAATGAGCAGTTCTTC. This codes for CASRSGGREGRNEQFF.

The chain uses TRBV11-2 and TRBJ2-1; D is possibly TRBD2 (6 bases). CDR1 and CDR2 from the germline V gene are SGHAT and FQNNGV. Trimming pared 3 bases from V and 7 bases from J, leaving 13 bases between. CDR3 length equals 14 residues. As DNA, the CDR3 is TGTGCCAGCAGCTTTGGGGGGTTTGGGAATGAGCAGTTCTTC. Translated, it gives CASSFGGFGNEQFF.

This chain uses TRBV27 with TRBJ2-3; D unresolved. Trimming left V 3 bases short and J 5 bases short, with 9 bases between. This CDR3 region has 13 residues. The V gene's germline CDR1 is MNHEY and CDR2 SMNVEV (reference sequence). CDR3 in DNA: TGTGCCAGCAGTTTCTTTTCGGGAGATACGCAGTATTTT. This sequence encodes CASSFFSGDTQYF.

V gene TRBV4-1 combines with J gene TRBJ2-6; TRBD1 agrees at 8 bases. The J segment lost 0 bases and the V segment lost 5 bases, leaving 15 bases of the junction unmatched. The CDR3 loop spans 20 amino acids. CDR1 and CDR2 (germline): MGHRA, YSYEKL. In DNA, the CDR3 is TGCGCCAGCAGCTTAAGACCGGGACAGGAGGTCCTCTCTGGGGCCAACGTCCTGACTTTC. As protein: CASSLRPGQEVLSGANVLTF.

The chain is built from TRBV10-2 and TRBJ2-2; D is undetermined. Germline V gene sequence: CDR1 WSHSY, CDR2 SAAADI. The CDR3 has 12 amino acids. The V gene lost 8 bases and the J gene lost 5 bases, with 9 bases spanning the gap. The CDR3 protein is CASFISTGELFF. CDR3 in DNA: TGCGCCAGCTTCATCAGTACCGGGGAGCTGTTTTTT.

A few counts support this clone. The rearrangement uses TRBV15 and TRBJ2-4, with D unclear. This CDR3 contains 15 residues. Germline CDR1 LNHNV, CDR2 YYDKDF (reference sequence). Between the trimmed V and J ends, which lost 3 bases and 1 base, there was a span of 10 bases. CDR3 in DNA: TGTGCCACCAGCAGCAGAGCGTCGGCCAAAAACATTCAGTACTTC. It is translated as CATSSRASAKNIQYF.

The chain uses TRBV18 and TRBJ1-1, with D uncertain. The CDR3 has 14 amino acids. The V gene's germline CDR1 is KGHSH and CDR2 LQKENI. Trimming stripped 4 bases from V and 1 base from J, with 10 bases between. CDR3 sequence: CASSQQSGNTEAFF. The CDR3 coding sequence is TGTGCCAGCTCACAACAGTCAGGGAACACTGAAGCTTTCTTT. The full variable domain, with the rest looked up from reference TRBV18 and TRBJ1-1, is NAGVMQNPRHLVRRRGQEARLRCSPMKGHSHVYWYRQLPEEGLKFMVYLQKENIIDESGMPKERFSAEFPKEGPSILRIQQVVRGDSAAYFCASSQQSGNTEAFFGQGTRLTVV.

This chain connects TRBV11-1 to TRBJ2-7; 8 nucleotides match TRBD1. CDR1 and CDR2 (germline): SGHAT, FQDESV (reference sequence). This CDR3 has 15 residues. J lost 3 bases, V lost 5 bases, and 9 bases had no gene match. The CDR3 sequence: CASSPVGQAIYEQYF. The CDR3 nucleotides are TGTGCCAGCAGCCCAGTGGGACAGGCAATCTACGAGCAGTACTTC.

V is TRBV30 and J is TRBJ2-7; 8 bases fit TRBD1. From germline, CDR1 is GTSNPN and CDR2 SVGIG (reference sequence). This CDR3 has 15 residues. V dropped 2 bases and J dropped 2; count of bases not matched to a gene: 8. In DNA form, the CDR3 reads TGTGCCTGGAGTCACCTGGGACAGGACGCCTACGAGCAGTACTTC. Translated, it gives CAWSHLGQDAYEQYF.

V usage is TRBV4-2 and J usage is TRBJ2-1; TRBD2 agrees at 9 bases. J was trimmed by 4 bases and V by 0 bases; bases with no gene match: 7. The CDR3 is 17 amino acids. CDR1 and CDR2 from the germline V gene are LGHNA and YNFKEQ. The CDR3 DNA follows: TGTGCCAGCAGCCAAGATGCCAGTAGCGGGAGTTACAATGAGCAGTTCTTC. It encodes CASSQDASSGSYNEQFF.

The CDR3 DNA follows: TGTGCCAGCAGTTACGGGGCGATCTCCTACGAGCAGTACTTC. It codes for CASSYGAISYEQYF. The chain uses TRBV6-5 and TRBJ2-7; perhaps TRBD1 as D (5 bases). The CDR3 loop spans 14 amino acids. The V gene lost 2 bases and the J gene lost 0 bases, with 8 bases spanning the gap. In germline, CDR1 is MNHEY, CDR2 SVGAGI.